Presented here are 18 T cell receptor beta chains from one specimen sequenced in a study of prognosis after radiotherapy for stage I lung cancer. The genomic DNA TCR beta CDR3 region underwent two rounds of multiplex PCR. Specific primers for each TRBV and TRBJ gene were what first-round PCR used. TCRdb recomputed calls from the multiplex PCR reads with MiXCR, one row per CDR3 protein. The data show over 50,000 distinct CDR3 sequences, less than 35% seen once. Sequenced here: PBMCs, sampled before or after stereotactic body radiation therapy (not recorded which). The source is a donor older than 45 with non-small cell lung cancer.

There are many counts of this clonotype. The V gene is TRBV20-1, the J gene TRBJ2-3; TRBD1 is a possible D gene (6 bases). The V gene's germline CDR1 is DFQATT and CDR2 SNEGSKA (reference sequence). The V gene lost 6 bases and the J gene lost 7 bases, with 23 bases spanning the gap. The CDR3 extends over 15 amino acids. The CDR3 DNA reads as TGCAGTGCCCCGAGGGACCGGGACATAAGACATACGCAGTATTTT. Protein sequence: CSAPRDRDIRHTQYF.

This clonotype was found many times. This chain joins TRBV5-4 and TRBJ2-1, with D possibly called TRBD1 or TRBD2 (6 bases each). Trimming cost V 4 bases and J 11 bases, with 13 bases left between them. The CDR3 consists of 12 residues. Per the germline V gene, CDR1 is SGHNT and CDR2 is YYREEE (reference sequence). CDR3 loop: CASSTDSGQQFF. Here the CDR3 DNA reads TGTGCCAGCAGCACGGACAGCGGGCAGCAGTTCTTC. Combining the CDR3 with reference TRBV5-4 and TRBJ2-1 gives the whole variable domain ETGVTQSPTHLIKTRGQQVTLRCSSQSGHNTVSWYQQALGQGPQFIFQYYREEENGRGNFPPRFSGLQFPNYSSELNVNALELDDSALYLCASSTDSGQQFFGPGTRLTVL.

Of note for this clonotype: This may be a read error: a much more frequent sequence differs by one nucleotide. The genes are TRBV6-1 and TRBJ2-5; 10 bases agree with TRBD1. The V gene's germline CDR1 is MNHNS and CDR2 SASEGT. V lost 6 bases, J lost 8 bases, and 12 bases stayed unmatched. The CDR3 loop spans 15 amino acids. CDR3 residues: CASSRTTGGADTQYF. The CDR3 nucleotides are TGTGCCAGCAGCCGGACGACAGGGGGCGCGGATACCCAGTACTTC.

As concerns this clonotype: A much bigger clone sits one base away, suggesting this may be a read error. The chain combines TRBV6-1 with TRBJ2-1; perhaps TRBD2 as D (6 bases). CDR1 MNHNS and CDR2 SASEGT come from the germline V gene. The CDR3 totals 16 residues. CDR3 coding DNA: TGTGCCAGCAGGCGTGAACTCGGAGGGTCCTACAATGAGAAGTTCTTC. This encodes CASRRELGGSYNEKFF.

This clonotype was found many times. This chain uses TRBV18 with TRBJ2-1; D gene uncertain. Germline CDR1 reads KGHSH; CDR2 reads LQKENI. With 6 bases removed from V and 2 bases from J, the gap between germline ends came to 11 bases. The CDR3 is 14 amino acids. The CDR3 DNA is TGTGCCAGCTCCCCCAGCAGCACCTACAATGAGCAGTTCTTC. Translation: CASSPSSTYNEQFF.

DNA of the CDR3: TGTGCCAGCAGTACGGCGGGAGGGCGTGGAGGGGGGAGCTCCTACGAGCAGTACTTC. Its translation is CASSTAGGRGGGSSYEQYF. This chain joins TRBV6-1 and TRBJ2-7, with 9 bases identical to TRBD2. The V gene end was trimmed by 5 bases and the J gene end by 0 bases; junction bases not matched to a gene: 17. Germline lookup yields CDR1 MNHNS and CDR2 SASEGT. This CDR3 contains 19 residues.

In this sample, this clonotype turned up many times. CDR3 DNA sequence: TGTGCTAGTGGTTTGGTACGCCACAATGAGCAGTTCTTC. Its translation: CASGLVRHNEQFF. The V and J genes are TRBV12-5 and TRBJ2-1; D unclear. Trimming removed 0 bases at V and 5 bases at J, with 5 bases between. The CDR3 covers 13 residues. Germline V gives CDR1 LGHNT, CDR2 FRNRAP. Drawing the rest from reference TRBV12-5 and TRBJ2-1, the complete variable domain is DARVTQTPRHKVTEMGQEVTMRCQPILGHNTVFWYRQTMMQGLELLAYFRNRAPLDDSGMPKDRFSAEMPDATLATLKIQPSEPRDSAVYFCASGLVRHNEQFFGPGTRLTVL.

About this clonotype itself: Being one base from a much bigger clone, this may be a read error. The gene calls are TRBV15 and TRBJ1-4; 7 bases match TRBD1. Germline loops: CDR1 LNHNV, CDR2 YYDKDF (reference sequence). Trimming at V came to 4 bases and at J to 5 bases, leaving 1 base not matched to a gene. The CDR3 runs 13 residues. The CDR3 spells CATSMGQNEKLFF. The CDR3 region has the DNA TGTGCCACCAGCATGGGACAGAATGAAAAACTGTTTTTT.

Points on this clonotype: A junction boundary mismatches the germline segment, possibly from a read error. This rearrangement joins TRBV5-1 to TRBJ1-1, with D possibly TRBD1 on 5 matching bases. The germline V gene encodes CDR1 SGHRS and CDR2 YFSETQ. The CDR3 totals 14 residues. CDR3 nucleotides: TGCGCCAGCACTCCCGGCGGGGGTCTGACTGGAGCTTTCTTT. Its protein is CASTPGGGLTGAFF.

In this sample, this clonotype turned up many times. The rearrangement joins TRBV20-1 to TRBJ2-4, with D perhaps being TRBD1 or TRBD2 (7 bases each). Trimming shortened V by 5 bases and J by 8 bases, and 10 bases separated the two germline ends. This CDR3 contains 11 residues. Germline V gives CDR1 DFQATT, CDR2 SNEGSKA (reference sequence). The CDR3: CSAAGGDIQYF. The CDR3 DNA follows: TGCAGTGCTGCAGGGGGGGACATTCAGTACTTC.

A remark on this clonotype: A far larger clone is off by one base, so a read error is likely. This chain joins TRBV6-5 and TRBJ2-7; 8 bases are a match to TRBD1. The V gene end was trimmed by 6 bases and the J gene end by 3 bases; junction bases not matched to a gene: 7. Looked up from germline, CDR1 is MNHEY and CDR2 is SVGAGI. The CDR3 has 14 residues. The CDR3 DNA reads TGTGCCAGCAGAGTCGGGACAGGTATCTACGAGCAGTACTTC. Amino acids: CASRVGTGIYEQYF.

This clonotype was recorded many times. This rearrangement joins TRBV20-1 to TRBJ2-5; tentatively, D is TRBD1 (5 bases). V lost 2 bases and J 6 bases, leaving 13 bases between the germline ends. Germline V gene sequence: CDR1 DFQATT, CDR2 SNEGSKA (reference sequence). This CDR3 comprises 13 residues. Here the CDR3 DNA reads TGCAGTGCTAGATGGGGTTGGGGCCAGACCCAGTACTTC. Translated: CSARWGWGQTQYF.

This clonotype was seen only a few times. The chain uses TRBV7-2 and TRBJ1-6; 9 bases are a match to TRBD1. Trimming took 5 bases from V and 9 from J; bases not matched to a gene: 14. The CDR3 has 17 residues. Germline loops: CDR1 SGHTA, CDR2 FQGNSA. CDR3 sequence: CASSPDPGTGIRSPLHF. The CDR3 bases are TGTGCCAGCAGCCCCGATCCCGGGACAGGGATACGTTCACCCCTCCACTTT.

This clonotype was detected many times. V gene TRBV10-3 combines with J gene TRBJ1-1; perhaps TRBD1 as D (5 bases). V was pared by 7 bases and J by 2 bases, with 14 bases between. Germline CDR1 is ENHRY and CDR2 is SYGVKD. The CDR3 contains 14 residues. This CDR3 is CAIKSTVSNTEAFF. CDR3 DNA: TGTGCCATCAAGTCGACAGTCTCTAACACTGAAGCTTTCTTT.

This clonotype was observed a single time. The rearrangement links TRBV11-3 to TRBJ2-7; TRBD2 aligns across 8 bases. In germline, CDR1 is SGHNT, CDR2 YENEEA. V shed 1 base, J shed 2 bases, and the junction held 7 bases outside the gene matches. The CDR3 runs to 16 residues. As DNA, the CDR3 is TGTGCCAGCAGCTTAGGGGCTAGCGGGCCCCCCTACGAGCAGTACTTC. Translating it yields CASSLGASGPPYEQYF.

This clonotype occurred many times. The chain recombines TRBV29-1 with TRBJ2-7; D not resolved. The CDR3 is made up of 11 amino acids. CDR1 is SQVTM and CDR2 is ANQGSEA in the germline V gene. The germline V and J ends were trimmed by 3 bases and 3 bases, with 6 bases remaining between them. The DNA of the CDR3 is TGCAGCGTTGATTTCGGCTACGAGCAGTACTTC. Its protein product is CSVDFGYEQYF.

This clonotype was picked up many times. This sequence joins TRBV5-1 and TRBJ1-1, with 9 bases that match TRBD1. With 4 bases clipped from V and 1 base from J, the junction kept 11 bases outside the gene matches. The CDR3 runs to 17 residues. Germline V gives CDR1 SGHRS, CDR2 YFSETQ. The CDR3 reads CASSIRTGDRRNTEAFF. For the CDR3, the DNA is TGCGCCAGCAGCATACGGACAGGGGATCGACGGAACACTGAAGCTTTCTTT.

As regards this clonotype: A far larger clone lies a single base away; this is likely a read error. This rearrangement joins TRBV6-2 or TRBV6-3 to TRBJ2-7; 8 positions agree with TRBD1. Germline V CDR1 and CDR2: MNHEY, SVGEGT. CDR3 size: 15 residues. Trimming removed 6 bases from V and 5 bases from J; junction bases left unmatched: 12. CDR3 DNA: TGTGCCAGCAGCCACCCTGAGGACAGGGCCCACGAGCAGTACTTC. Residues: CASSHPEDRAHEQYF.